The sequence of this TCR beta chain was determined in a study of blood T cell repertoires in COVID-19. For the study at large: Both acute and convalescent COVID-19 samples were obtained from the United States, Italy and Spain. PBMCs, B-cell-depleted T cells, or T cells provided the cDNA or gDNA that made up the material.

The germline CDR1 and CDR2 sequences are GTSNPN and SVGIG (reference sequence). This CDR3 has 14 amino acids. V lost 7 bases and J lost 7, with 17 bases in between. Original methodology: Amplification of reference gene primers was used by the study to estimate nucleated cell counts. Assay: immunoSEQ multiplex PCR; the TCRdb copy retains only in-frame clones and omits some. That table supplies the V and J calls and clone size; D and trimming were determined from the DNA. The sample lists under 120,000 clones; 85% to 90% were seen once. The source is a woman aged 80 or over with acute or convalescent COVID-19. V and J are TRBV30 and TRBJ1-6; a possible D gene is TRBD1 (6 bases). The sample comprised peripheral blood. The CDR3 loop is CASPTGFGNSPLHF. In DNA, the CDR3 is TGTGCCTCCCCCACAGGGTTTGGAAATTCACCCCTCCACTTT.